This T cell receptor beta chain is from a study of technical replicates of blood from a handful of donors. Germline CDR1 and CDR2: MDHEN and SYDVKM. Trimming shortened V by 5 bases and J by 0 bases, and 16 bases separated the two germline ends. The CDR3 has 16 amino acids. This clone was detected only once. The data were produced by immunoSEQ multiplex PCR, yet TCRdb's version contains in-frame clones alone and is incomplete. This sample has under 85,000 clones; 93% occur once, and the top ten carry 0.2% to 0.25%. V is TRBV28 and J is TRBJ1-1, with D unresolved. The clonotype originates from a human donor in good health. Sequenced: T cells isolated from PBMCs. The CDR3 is CASSPPLSLMNTEAFF. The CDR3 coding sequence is TGTGCCAGCAGTCCGCCTCTTAGCCTTATGAACACTGAAGCTTTCTTT.